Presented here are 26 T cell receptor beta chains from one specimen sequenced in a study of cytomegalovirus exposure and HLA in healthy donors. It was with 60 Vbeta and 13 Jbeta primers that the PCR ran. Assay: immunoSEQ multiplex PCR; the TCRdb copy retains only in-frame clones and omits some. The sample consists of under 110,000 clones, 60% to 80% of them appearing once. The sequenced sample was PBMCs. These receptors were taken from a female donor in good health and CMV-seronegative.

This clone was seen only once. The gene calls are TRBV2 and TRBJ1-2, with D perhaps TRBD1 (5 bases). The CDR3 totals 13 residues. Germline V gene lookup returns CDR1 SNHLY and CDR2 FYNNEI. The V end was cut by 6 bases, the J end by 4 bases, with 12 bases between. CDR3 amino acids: CASRAGTAYGYTF. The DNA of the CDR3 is TGTGCCAGCAGGGCCGGGACTGCCTATGGCTACACCTTC.

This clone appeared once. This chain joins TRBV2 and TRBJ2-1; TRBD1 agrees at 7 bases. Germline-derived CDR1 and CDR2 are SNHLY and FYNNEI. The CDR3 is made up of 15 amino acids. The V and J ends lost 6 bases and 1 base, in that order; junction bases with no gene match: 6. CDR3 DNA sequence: TGTGCCAGCAGCCCCGGGACAGCGTCCTACAATGAGCAGTTCTTC. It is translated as CASSPGTASYNEQFF. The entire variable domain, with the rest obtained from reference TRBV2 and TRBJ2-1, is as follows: EPEVTQTPSHQVTQMGQEVILRCVPISNHLYFYWYRQILGQKVEFLVSFYNNEISEKSEIFDDQFSVERPDGSNFTLKIRSTKLEDSAMYFCASSPGTASYNEQFFGPGTRLTVL.

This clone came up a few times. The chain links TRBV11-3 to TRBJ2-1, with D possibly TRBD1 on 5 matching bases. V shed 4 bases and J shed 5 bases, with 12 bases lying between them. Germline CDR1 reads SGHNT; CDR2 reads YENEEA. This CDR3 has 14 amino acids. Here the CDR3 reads CASSSPKGNNEQFF. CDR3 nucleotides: TGTGCCAGCAGCTCGCCGAAGGGGAACAATGAGCAGTTCTTC.

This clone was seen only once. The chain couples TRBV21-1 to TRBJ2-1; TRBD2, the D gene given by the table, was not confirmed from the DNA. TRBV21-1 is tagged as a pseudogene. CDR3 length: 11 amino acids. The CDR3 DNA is TGTGCCAGCAGCAGAGACAATGAGCAGTTCTTC. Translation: CASSRDNEQFF.

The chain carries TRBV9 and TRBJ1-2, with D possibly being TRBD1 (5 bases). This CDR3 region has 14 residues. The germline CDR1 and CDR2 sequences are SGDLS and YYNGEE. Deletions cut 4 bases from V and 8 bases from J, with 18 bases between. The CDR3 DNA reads TGTGCCAGCAGCCCGCTTTGGGGGGTGCAAGGCTACACCTTC. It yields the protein CASSPLWGVQGYTF.

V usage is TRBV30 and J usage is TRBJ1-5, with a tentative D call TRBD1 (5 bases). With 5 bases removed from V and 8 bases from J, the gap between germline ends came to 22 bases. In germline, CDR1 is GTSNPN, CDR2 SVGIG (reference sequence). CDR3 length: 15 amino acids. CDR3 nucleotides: TGTGCCTGGGGGTCCGGGGAGGGACTTGACGAGCCCCAGCATTTT. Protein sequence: CAWGSGEGLDEPQHF.

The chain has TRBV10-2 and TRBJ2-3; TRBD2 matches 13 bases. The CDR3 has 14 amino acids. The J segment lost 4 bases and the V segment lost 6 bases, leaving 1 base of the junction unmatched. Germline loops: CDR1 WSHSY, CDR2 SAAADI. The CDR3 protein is CASRLAGGPDTQYF. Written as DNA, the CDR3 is TGCGCCAGCAGACTAGCGGGAGGGCCAGATACGCAGTATTTT.

CDR3 residues: CASSVGGGPGEKLFF. The CDR3 nucleotides are TGTGCCAGCAGCGTAGGCGGAGGGCCTGGGGAAAAACTGTTTTTT. The chain recombines TRBV9 with TRBJ1-4; D call uncertain. CDR3 length: 15 amino acids. The V gene lost 0 bases and the J gene lost 8 bases, with 14 bases spanning the gap. CDR1 and CDR2 from the germline V gene are SGDLS and YYNGEE.

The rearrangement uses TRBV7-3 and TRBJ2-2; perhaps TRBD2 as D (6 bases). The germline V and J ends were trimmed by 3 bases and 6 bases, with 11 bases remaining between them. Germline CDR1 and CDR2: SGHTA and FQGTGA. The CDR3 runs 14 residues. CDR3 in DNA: TGTGCCAGCAGCTTGTCCGGGAGTCCCGGGGAGCTGTTTTTT. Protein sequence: CASSLSGSPGELFF.

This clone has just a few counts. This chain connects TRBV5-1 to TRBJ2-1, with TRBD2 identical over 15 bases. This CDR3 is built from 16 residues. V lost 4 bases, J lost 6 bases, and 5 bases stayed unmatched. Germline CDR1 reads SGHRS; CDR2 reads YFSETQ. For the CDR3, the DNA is TGCGCCAGCAGCCCCTGGACTAGCGGGAGGGCCAATGAGCAGTTCTTC. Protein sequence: CASSPWTSGRANEQFF. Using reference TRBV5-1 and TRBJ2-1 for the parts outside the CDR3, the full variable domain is KAGVTQTPRYLIKTRGQQVTLSCSPISGHRSVSWYQQTPGQGLQFLFEYFSETQRNKGNFPGRFSGRQFSNSRSEMNVSTLELGDSALYLCASSPWTSGRANEQFFGPGTRLTVL.

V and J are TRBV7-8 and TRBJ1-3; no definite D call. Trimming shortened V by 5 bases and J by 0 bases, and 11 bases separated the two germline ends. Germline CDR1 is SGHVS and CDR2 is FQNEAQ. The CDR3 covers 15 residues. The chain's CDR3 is CASSHPRSSGNTIYF. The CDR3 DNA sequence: TGTGCCAGCAGCCACCCTCGTAGCTCTGGAAACACCATATATTTT.

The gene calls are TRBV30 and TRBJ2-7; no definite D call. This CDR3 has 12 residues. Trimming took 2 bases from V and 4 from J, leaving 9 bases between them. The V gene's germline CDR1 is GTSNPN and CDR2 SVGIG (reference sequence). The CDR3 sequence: CAWSIYPYEQYF. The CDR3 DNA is TGTGCCTGGAGTATCTACCCGTACGAGCAGTACTTC. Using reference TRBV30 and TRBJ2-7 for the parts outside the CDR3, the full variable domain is SQTIHQWPATLVQPVGSPLSLECTVEGTSNPNLYWYRQAAGRGLQLLFYSVGIGQISSEVPQNLSASRPQDRQFILSSKKLLLSDSGFYLCAWSIYPYEQYFGPGTRLTVT.

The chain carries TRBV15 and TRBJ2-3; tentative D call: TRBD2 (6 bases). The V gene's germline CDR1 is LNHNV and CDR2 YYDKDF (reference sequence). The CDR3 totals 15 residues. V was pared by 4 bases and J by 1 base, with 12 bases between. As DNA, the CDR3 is TGTGCCACCAGCACTAGGGAGGAGGGCACAGATACGCAGTATTTT. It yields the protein CATSTREEGTDTQYF.

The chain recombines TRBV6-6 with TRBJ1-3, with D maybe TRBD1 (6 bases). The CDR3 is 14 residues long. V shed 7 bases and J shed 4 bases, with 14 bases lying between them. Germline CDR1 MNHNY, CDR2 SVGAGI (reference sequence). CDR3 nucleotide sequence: TGTGCCAGCAAAAAGGGGGGGGTCGGAAACACCATATATTTT. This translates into CASKKGGVGNTIYF.

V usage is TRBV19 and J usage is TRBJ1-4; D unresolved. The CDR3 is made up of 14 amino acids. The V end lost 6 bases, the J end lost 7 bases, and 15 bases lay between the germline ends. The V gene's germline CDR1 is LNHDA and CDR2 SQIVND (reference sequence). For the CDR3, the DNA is TGTGCCAGTAGCCCACCGGGGTTACGTGAAAAACTGTTTTTT. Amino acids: CASSPPGLREKLFF.

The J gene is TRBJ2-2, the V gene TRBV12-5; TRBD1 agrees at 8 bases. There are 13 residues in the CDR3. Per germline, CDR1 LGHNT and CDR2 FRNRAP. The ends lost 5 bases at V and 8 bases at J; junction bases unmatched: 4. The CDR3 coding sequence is TGTGCTAGTGGTAGGCAGGGGGCTGGGGAGCTGTTTTTT. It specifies CASGRQGAGELFF.

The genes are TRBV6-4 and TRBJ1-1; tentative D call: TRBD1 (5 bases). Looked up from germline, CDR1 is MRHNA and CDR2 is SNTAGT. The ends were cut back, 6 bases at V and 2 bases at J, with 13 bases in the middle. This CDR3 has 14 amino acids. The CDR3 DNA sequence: TGTGCCAGCAGAAAAAACGGGGGAAACACTGAAGCTTTCTTT. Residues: CASRKNGGNTEAFF.

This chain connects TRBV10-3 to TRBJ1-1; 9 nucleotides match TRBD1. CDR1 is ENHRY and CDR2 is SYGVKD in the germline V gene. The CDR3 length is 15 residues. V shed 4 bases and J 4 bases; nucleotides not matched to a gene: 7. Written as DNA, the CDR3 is TGTGCCATCAGTGGGGGGGGACAGGGCTTCACTGAAGCTTTCTTT. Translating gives CAISGGGQGFTEAFF.

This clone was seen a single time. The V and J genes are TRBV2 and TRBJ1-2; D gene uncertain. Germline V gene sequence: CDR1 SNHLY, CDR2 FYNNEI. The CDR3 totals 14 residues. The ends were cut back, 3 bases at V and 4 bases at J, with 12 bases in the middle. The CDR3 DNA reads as TGTGCCAGCAGTGACAGTCGGAGCGGCTATGGCTACACCTTC. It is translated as CASSDSRSGYGYTF.

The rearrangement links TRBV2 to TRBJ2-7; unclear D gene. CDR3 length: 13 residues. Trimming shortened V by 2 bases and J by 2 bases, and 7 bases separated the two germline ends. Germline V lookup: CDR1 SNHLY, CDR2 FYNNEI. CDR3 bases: TGTGCCAGCAGTGAACTCCCGGCCTACGAGCAGTACTTC. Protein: CASSELPAYEQYF. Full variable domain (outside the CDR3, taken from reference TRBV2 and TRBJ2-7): EPEVTQTPSHQVTQMGQEVILRCVPISNHLYFYWYRQILGQKVEFLVSFYNNEISEKSEIFDDQFSVERPDGSNFTLKIRSTKLEDSAMYFCASSELPAYEQYFGPGTRLTVT.

The CDR3 DNA sequence: TGTGCCTGGAGTATGAGGGTTACTAACTATGGCTACACCTTC. It specifies CAWSMRVTNYGYTF. The rearrangement uses TRBV30 and TRBJ1-2; D ambiguous. In germline, CDR1 is GTSNPN, CDR2 SVGIG (reference sequence). With 2 bases removed from V and 0 bases from J, the gap between germline ends came to 10 bases. CDR3 length equals 14 residues.

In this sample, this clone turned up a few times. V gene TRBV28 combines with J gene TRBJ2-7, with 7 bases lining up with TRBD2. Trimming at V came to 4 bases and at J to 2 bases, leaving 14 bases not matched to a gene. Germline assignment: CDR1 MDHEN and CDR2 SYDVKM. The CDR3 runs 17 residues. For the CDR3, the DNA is TGTGCCAGCAGTTCCCTTCGCGGGCGGGAGCCAGCCTACGAGCAGTACTTC. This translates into CASSSLRGREPAYEQYF.

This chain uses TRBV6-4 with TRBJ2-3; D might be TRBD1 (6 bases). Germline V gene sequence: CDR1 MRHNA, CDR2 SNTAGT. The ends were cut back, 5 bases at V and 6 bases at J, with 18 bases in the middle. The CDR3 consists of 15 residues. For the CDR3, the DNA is TGTGCCAGCAGTCCCGCGATAACAGGGCAGGATACGCAGTATTTT. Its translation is CASSPAITGQDTQYF.

CDR3 residues: CASRSGGSGNEQFF. The CDR3, as DNA: TGTGCCAGCAGATCCGGCGGGAGTGGCAATGAGCAGTTCTTC. This rearrangement joins TRBV11-3 to TRBJ2-1, with TRBD2 matching over 7 bases. The CDR3 has 14 residues. Germline CDR1 reads SGHNT; CDR2 reads YENEEA. The V and J ends lost 6 bases and 6 bases, in that order; junction bases with no gene match: 8.

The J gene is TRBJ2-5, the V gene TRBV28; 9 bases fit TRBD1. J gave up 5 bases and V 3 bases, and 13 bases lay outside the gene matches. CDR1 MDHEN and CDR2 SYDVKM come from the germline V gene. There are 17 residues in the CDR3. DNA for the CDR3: TGTGCCAGCAGTTTTGCCTCTGACCGGGACAGGGTGGAGACCCAGTACTTC. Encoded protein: CASSFASDRDRVETQYF.

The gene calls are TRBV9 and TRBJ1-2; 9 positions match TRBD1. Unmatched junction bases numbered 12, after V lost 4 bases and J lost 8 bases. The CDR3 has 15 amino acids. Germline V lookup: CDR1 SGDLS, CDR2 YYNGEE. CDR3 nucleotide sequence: TGTGCCAGCAGCCTCCCCCTTGGACAGGGGACGGGCTACACCTTC. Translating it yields CASSLPLGQGTGYTF.